This T cell receptor (beta chain) came from a study of T cells after yellow fever vaccination. Study-wide points: Most clones from primary vaccination resurfaced after the booster (around 97% CD4, around 91% CD8). Abundant clonotypes (contaminants from the bulk population) could be present in FACS-sorted repertoires.

This clonotype was observed a few times. What it recognizes is unknown. Template switching by 5'RACE produced TCR cDNA, adding a universal primer site and UMIs. TCRdb re-called the 5' RACE reads through MiXCR, storing one row per CDR3 protein. The table has hundreds of thousands of distinct CDR3 sequences, around an eighth seen once. Losses at the gene ends were 7 bases for V and 10 bases for J; bases not matched to a gene: 9. Per the germline V gene, CDR1 is LGHDT and CDR2 is YNNKEL (reference sequence). This CDR3 is built from 14 residues. Sequenced here: PBMCs, sampled on the day of the yellow fever booster vaccination. This chain joins TRBV3-1 and TRBJ2-1; 11 bases align to TRBD2. The clonotype comes from a young man who received the YFV17D yellow fever vaccine. CDR3 loop: CASTGLAGSKEQFF. CDR3 coding DNA: TGTGCCAGCACCGGACTAGCGGGCTCGAAGGAGCAGTTCTTC.